One sample yielded the 21 T cell receptor beta chains listed below, sequenced in a study of cytomegalovirus exposure and HLA in healthy donors. Primers for the PCR totalled 60 Vbeta and 13 Jbeta. Assay: immunoSEQ multiplex PCR; the TCRdb copy retains only in-frame clones and omits some. Found here are 100,000 to 150,000 clones, roughly 82% of them singletons; the top ten hold 9.5% to 15%. The sequenced material came from PBMCs. The receptor set was obtained from a woman between 40 and 55 years old in good health and CMV-seropositive.

The chain employs TRBV30 and TRBJ2-1; D may be TRBD2 (6 bases). V lost 2 bases to trimming and J lost 2 bases, with 10 bases between them. CDR1 GTSNPN and CDR2 SVGIG come from the germline V gene (reference sequence). CDR3 size: 14 residues. CDR3 nucleotides: TGTGCCTGGAGTCTCGGGAGTGCCTACAATGAGCAGTTCTTC. It encodes CAWSLGSAYNEQFF.

This clone was observed a few times. The V gene is TRBV9, the J gene TRBJ2-3; 8 bases fit TRBD2. The germline CDR1 and CDR2 sequences are SGDLS and YYNGEE. With 4 bases clipped from V and 5 bases from J, the junction kept 15 bases outside the gene matches. The CDR3 sequence is 17 residues long. As DNA, the CDR3 is TGTGCCAGCAGCCAAGGGACGGGAGGGGTAGGAAGAGATACGCAGTATTTT. It is translated as CASSQGTGGVGRDTQYF.

CDR3: CASSSSAGELFF. Written as DNA, the CDR3 is TGTGCCAGCTCATCTAGCGCCGGGGAGCTGTTTTTT. The chain carries TRBV18 and TRBJ2-2, with a weak D call TRBD2 (6 bases). This CDR3 has 12 amino acids. CDR1 KGHSH and CDR2 LQKENI come from the germline V gene. V shed 5 bases and J shed 6 bases, with 7 bases lying between them.

The genes are TRBV30 and TRBJ1-2; D unclear. Deletions cut 3 bases from V and 1 base from J, with 9 bases between. Germline CDR1 and CDR2: GTSNPN and SVGIG (reference sequence). CDR3 length: 13 residues. CDR3 region: CAWSTDDNYGYTF. The CDR3 DNA follows: TGTGCCTGGAGCACAGACGATAACTATGGCTACACCTTC.

The chain carries TRBV6-6 and TRBJ1-1, with 8 positions matching TRBD1. V gave up 5 bases and J gave up 1 base; unmatched junction bases: 9. The germline V gene encodes CDR1 MNHNY and CDR2 SVGAGI (reference sequence). This CDR3 has 16 amino acids. This CDR3 reads CASSPDTRGPNTEAFF. The CDR3 DNA reads as TGTGCCAGCAGTCCCGATACCAGGGGGCCGAACACTGAAGCTTTCTTT.

The V and J genes are TRBV7-8 and TRBJ2-1; TRBD2 is a possible D gene (6 bases). This CDR3 region has 13 residues. V was pared by 2 bases and J by 8 bases, with 10 bases between. CDR1 is SGHVS, CDR2 FQNEAQ, per germline. CDR3 DNA: TGTGCCAGCAGCTTATCGGGAGCCTATGAGCAGTTCTTC. Encoded protein: CASSLSGAYEQFF.

V and J are TRBV6-1 and TRBJ2-5, with TRBD2 identical over 7 bases. The J call may be mistaken, given a closer DNA end match to TRBJ2-7. The CDR3 spans 13 residues. CDR1 and CDR2 from the germline V gene are MNHNS and SASEGT. CDR3 in DNA: TGTGCCAGCGAGGGGAGGGCCTGGTACGAGCAGTACTTC. It specifies CASEGRAWYEQYF.

This chain uses TRBV7-3 with TRBJ2-5; the D is unclear. V was cut by 2 bases and J by 1 base, with 14 bases left in between. CDR3 length: 16 residues. Germline CDR1 SGHTA, CDR2 FQGTGA. The CDR3 loop reads CASSLGSSRGQETQYF. The CDR3 DNA is TGTGCCAGCAGCTTAGGCTCCTCCCGAGGCCAAGAGACCCAGTACTTC.

The chain links TRBV4-1 to TRBJ2-7; 9 positions match TRBD2. The germline V gene has CDR1 MGHRA and CDR2 YSYEKL. CDR3 length equals 16 residues. After removal of 2 bases from V and 2 bases from J, the junction contained 7 bases not matched to a gene. CDR3 bases: TGCGCCAGCAGCCAAATTAGCGGGAGAAACCCCTACGAGCAGTACTTC. Its protein is CASSQISGRNPYEQYF.

J is TRBJ2-3 and V is TRBV11-2; weak D call: TRBD1 (6 bases). The CDR3 runs to 16 residues. The V gene's germline CDR1 is SGHAT and CDR2 FQNNGV. V was pared by 6 bases and J by 2 bases, with 18 bases between. CDR3 DNA sequence: TGTGCCAGCAGAACACGAACAGGGAGCCCCACAGATACGCAGTATTTT. The encoded protein is CASRTRTGSPTDTQYF.

The rearrangement joins TRBV5-6 to TRBJ2-5, with 9 bases matching TRBD2. This CDR3 spans 17 amino acids. V lost 1 base to trimming and J lost 4 bases; unmatched junction nucleotides: 11. Germline CDR1 SGHDT, CDR2 YYEEEE. CDR3 nucleotides: TGTGCCAGCAGCTTGCGGGCTAGCGGGAAAGGGAGAGAGACCCAGTACTTC. Protein sequence: CASSLRASGKGRETQYF.

This clone was counted a few times. This chain connects TRBV2 to TRBJ1-1, with 7 bases aligning to TRBD1. CDR1 and CDR2 (germline): SNHLY, FYNNEI. Trimming took 3 bases from V and 5 from J; bases not matched to a gene: 6. The CDR3 has 14 residues. The chain's CDR3 is CASSDRGWGTEAFF. CDR3 nucleotide sequence: TGTGCCAGCAGTGACAGGGGGTGGGGGACTGAAGCTTTCTTT.

The J gene is TRBJ1-4, the V gene TRBV2; TRBD1 might be the D (6 bases). The germline V gene encodes CDR1 SNHLY and CDR2 FYNNEI. CDR3 size: 14 residues. The V end was cut by 6 bases, the J end by 8 bases, with 16 bases between. DNA of the CDR3: TGTGCCAGCAGGGCAGGGGCCGCCAGGGAAAAACTGTTTTTT. Its protein product is CASRAGAAREKLFF.

The genes are TRBV10-1 and TRBJ2-3; TRBD2 matches at 9 bases. The CDR3 covers 17 residues. The junction had 10 bases not matched to a gene; V was cut back by 5 bases and J by 1 base. The V gene's germline CDR1 is WNHNN and CDR2 SYGVQD (reference sequence). As DNA, the CDR3 is TGCGCCAGCAGTCCATCTTTAGCGGGAGCCGGCACAGATACGCAGTATTTT. Protein product: CASSPSLAGAGTDTQYF.

J is TRBJ2-1 and V is TRBV6-6, with D tentatively TRBD1 (6 bases). Germline CDR1 MNHNY, CDR2 SVGAGI (reference sequence). The V and J ends lost 7 bases and 8 bases respectively, with 24 bases between them. The CDR3 has 16 residues. The CDR3 sequence: CASTKNQGLVGDEQFF. The CDR3 DNA follows: TGTGCCAGCACCAAAAACCAGGGGCTTGTGGGGGATGAGCAGTTCTTC.

This rearrangement joins TRBV7-9 to TRBJ1-4, with 7 bases lining up with TRBD1. This CDR3 comprises 17 residues. Germline loops: CDR1 SEHNR, CDR2 FQNEAQ (reference sequence). With 2 bases clipped from V and 6 bases from J, the junction kept 12 bases outside the gene matches. The CDR3 loop reads CASSLMGQRISDEKLFF. CDR3 nucleotide sequence: TGTGCCAGCAGCTTAATGGGACAGCGTATTTCGGATGAAAAACTGTTTTTT.

The gene calls are TRBV6-5 and TRBJ2-7, with 15 bases identical to TRBD2. Germline V CDR1 and CDR2: MNHEY, SVGAGI. The CDR3 contains 15 residues. V gave up 5 bases and J gave up 4 bases; unmatched junction bases: 3. CDR3 sequence reads: CASSRTSGRGYEQYF. The CDR3 region has the DNA TGTGCCAGCAGTCGGACTAGCGGGAGGGGTTACGAGCAGTACTTC.

Notes on this clone: This specimen includes other DNA sequences encoding the same CDR3. The genes are TRBV5-1 and TRBJ2-1, with 7 positions matching TRBD1. The CDR3 sequence is 18 residues long. The ends lost 4 bases at V and 0 bases at J; junction bases unmatched: 13. Germline V lookup: CDR1 SGHRS, CDR2 YFSETQ. For the CDR3, the DNA is TGCGCCAGCAGCCTGGGTCCCGAGACAGGGCTCTCCTACAATGAGCAGTTCTTC. Amino acid sequence: CASSLGPETGLSYNEQFF.

The gene calls are TRBV10-3 and TRBJ2-6, with D maybe TRBD2 (5 bases). V lost 10 bases and J 2 bases, leaving 21 bases between the germline ends. Germline V gene data show CDR1 as ENHRY and CDR2 as SYGVKD. This CDR3 spans 17 amino acids. CDR3 nucleotides: TGTGCCACCCCTTCGAATCCCCGGGAAGCTGGGGCCAACGTCCTGACTTTC. Translation: CATPSNPREAGANVLTF.

This clone occurred once. This chain links TRBV7-3 with TRBJ2-1; 8 nucleotides align to TRBD2. V lost 3 bases and J lost 8; bases outside the gene matches: 9. The CDR3 runs 15 residues. Germline CDR1 reads SGHTA; CDR2 reads FQGTGA. This CDR3 is CASSFDRGGSDEQFF. The DNA of the CDR3 is TGTGCCAGCAGCTTCGATCGGGGGGGGAGCGATGAGCAGTTCTTC.

The genes are TRBV5-4 and TRBJ2-3; D remains ambiguous. V gave up 2 bases and J gave up 2 bases, with 12 bases separating them. This CDR3 has 15 residues. The germline CDR1 and CDR2 sequences are SGHNT and YYREEE (reference sequence). The CDR3 sequence: CASSLTLSNTDTQYF. The DNA of the CDR3 is TGTGCCAGCAGCTTAACTCTCTCCAACACAGATACGCAGTATTTT.